Each of the 21 T cell receptor beta chains below was sequenced from the same sample in a study of metastatic and nonmetastatic thyroid tumors. TCRdb re-analyzed the PCR reads through MiXCR. The sample has around 6,000 clones; 25% to 30% are singletons. Thyroid surgery was preceded by no treatment in any patient. Sequenced input: adjacent normal tissue. The receptors originated from a female donor with papillary thyroid cancer or a benign thyroid nodule (not recorded which). Some clones in this sample may be carry-over from other donors' samples.

Relative to its sample, this clone is large. The chain combines TRBV12-3 or TRBV12-4 with TRBJ1-2; a weak D match, TRBD1 (5 bases). The CDR3 consists of 12 residues. The V and J ends lost 4 bases and 6 bases respectively, with 9 bases between them. This CDR3 is CASSSGSDGYTF. As DNA, the CDR3 is TGTGCCAGCAGTTCAGGGAGCGATGGCTACACCTTC.

A few counts support this clone. The chain joins TRBV12-3 or TRBV12-4 to TRBJ2-3, with D tentatively TRBD1 (5 bases). This CDR3 contains 14 residues. Trimming removed 2 bases from V and 4 bases from J, with 10 bases in between. The CDR3 reads CASSLRQGSDTQYF. The DNA for the CDR3 is TGTGCCAGCAGTTTACGGCAGGGCTCAGATACGCAGTATTTT.

The chain carries TRBV9 and TRBJ1-2, with D tentatively TRBD1 (6 bases). Germline V gene data show CDR1 as SGDLS and CDR2 as YYNGEE. Trimming removed 3 bases from V and 4 bases from J, with 19 bases in between. This CDR3 is 16 amino acids long. This CDR3 reads CASSAWGLPGAYGYTF. The CDR3 coding sequence is TGTGCCAGCAGCGCATGGGGTCTTCCAGGGGCCTATGGCTACACCTTC. Supplemented by reference TRBV9 and TRBJ1-2, the full variable domain reads DSGVTQTPKHLITATGQRVTLRCSPRSGDLSVYWYQQSLDQGLQFLIQYYNGEERAKGNILERFSAQQFPDLHSELNLSSLELGDSALYFCASSAWGLPGAYGYTFGSGTRLTVV.

This clone was observed a handful of times. An end of the junction differs from the germline gene, which may be a read error. The rearrangement joins TRBV6-2 or TRBV6-3 to TRBJ2-4, with D possibly matching TRBD2 (6 bases). CDR1 MNHEY and CDR2 SVGEGT come from the germline V gene. The length of the CDR3 is 14 residues. In DNA, the CDR3 is TGTGCCAGCAGTTACTACGATACTAGCCCCGTCGTCGTCTTC. This sequence encodes CASSYYDTSPVVVF.

This clone was found a few times. Other DNA sequences from this sample encode an identical CDR3 as well. The genes are TRBV7-8 and TRBJ2-7; 8 nucleotides agree with TRBD1. After removal of 1 base from V and 1 base from J, the junction contained 3 bases not matched to a gene. The CDR3 is 15 amino acids. The germline V gene encodes CDR1 SGHVS and CDR2 FQNEAQ. The CDR3 DNA follows: TGTGCCAGCAGCTTAGGGGGACAGGAATCCTACGAGCAGTACTTC. This sequence encodes CASSLGGQESYEQYF.

This clone is medium-sized within its sample. This chain links TRBV7-3 with TRBJ2-2; no clear D gene. The V end was cut by 2 bases, the J end by 0 bases, with 10 bases between. Germline lookup yields CDR1 SGHTA and CDR2 FQGTGA. This CDR3 is built from 16 residues. The CDR3 here is CASSLLGGSNTGELFF. DNA of the CDR3: TGTGCCAGCAGCTTATTGGGCGGCTCGAACACCGGGGAGCTGTTTTTT. Looking up the rest from reference TRBV7-3 and TRBJ2-2 gives the full variable domain: GAGVSQTPSNKVTEKGKYVELRCDPISGHTALYWYRQSLGQGPEFLIYFQGTGAADDSGLPNDRFFAVRPEGSVSTLKIQRTERGDSAVYLCASSLLGGSNTGELFFGEGSRLTVL.

Of note for this clone: Mismatch with germline at one junction end may stem from a read error. The V gene is TRBV7-2, the J gene TRBJ2-2; possibly TRBD1 or TRBD2 for D (5 bases each). This CDR3 comprises 15 residues. The germline gives CDR1 SGHTA, CDR2 FQGNSA. Here the CDR3 reads CASRLSGDRDGEMFF. The DNA for the CDR3 is TGTGCTAGCAGATTAAGTGGGGATCGGGACGGGGAGATGTTTTTT.

By proportion, this clone is large. V usage is TRBV20-1 and J usage is TRBJ2-7; TRBD2 matches at 9 bases. This CDR3 has 13 amino acids. V trimming: 3 bases; J trimming: 1 base; junction bases outside the gene matches: 1. Germline V gives CDR1 DFQATT, CDR2 SNEGSKA (reference sequence). The CDR3 loop is CSARGLASYEQYF. The CDR3 DNA reads as TGCAGTGCTAGGGGACTAGCATCCTACGAGCAGTACTTC.

This clone was found a few times. This chain joins TRBV7-3 and TRBJ2-7; D could derive from TRBD1 or TRBD2 (7 bases each). Germline CDR1 and CDR2: SGHTA and FQGTGA. The CDR3 totals 15 residues. V lost 3 bases and J lost 4, with 16 bases in between. The CDR3 coding sequence is TGTGCCAGCAGCTTCGGATCAGGGGGGGATTACGAGCAGTACTTC. Its protein is CASSFGSGGDYEQYF.

In the case of this clone: An end of the junction differs from the germline gene, which may be a read error. The chain recombines TRBV5-1 with TRBJ2-7; unclear D gene. The CDR3 contains 16 residues. Germline loops: CDR1 SGHRS, CDR2 YFSETQ. The CDR3 loop reads CSSSLGSGPRSYEQYF. CDR3 nucleotides: TGCTCCAGCAGCTTAGGGTCAGGCCCCCGCTCCTACGAGCAGTACTTC.

The chain combines TRBV12-3 or TRBV12-4 with TRBJ1-1; 11 bases agree with TRBD1. The length of the CDR3 is 15 residues. V was clipped by 4 bases and J by 4 bases; unmatched bases: 5. The CDR3: CASSSTGTGGTEAFF. The CDR3 DNA sequence: TGTGCCAGCAGTTCCACCGGGACAGGGGGCACTGAAGCTTTCTTT.

By share, this clone ranks as medium-sized. This chain joins TRBV19 and TRBJ2-1; TRBD2 aligns across 7 bases. The CDR3 extends over 15 amino acids. Per germline, CDR1 LNHDA and CDR2 SQIVND (reference sequence). Trimming took 3 bases from V and 0 from J; bases not matched to a gene: 2. This chain's CDR3 is CASSISGPSYNEQFF. DNA for the CDR3: TGTGCCAGTAGTATTAGCGGGCCCTCCTACAATGAGCAGTTCTTC.

This clone was detected ten times or more. As the CDR3 is not closed by the conserved phenylalanine or tryptophan, this likely results from a read error. J is TRBJ2-1 and V is TRBV24-1; D is unresolved. Germline CDR1 and CDR2: KGHDR and SFDVKD. CDR3 length: 14 amino acids. V was trimmed by 4 bases and J by 8 bases, leaving 14 bases between them. The CDR3 nucleotides are TGTGCCACCAGTGACCCGCTAGGGTCCGATGAGCAGTTCCTC. Residues: CATSDPLGSDEQFL.

V is TRBV5-1 and J is TRBJ1-2; 8 nucleotides match TRBD1. Unmatched junction bases numbered 9, after V lost 4 bases and J lost 4 bases. The germline V gene has CDR1 SGHRS and CDR2 YFSETQ. The length of the CDR3 is 15 residues. CDR3 protein: CASSDGQGFSYGYTF. The CDR3 region has the DNA TGCGCCAGCAGCGACGGACAGGGATTTTCCTATGGCTACACCTTC. Drawing the rest from reference TRBV5-1 and TRBJ1-2, the complete variable domain is KAGVTQTPRYLIKTRGQQVTLSCSPISGHRSVSWYQQTPGQGLQFLFEYFSETQRNKGNFPGRFSGRQFSNSRSEMNVSTLELGDSALYLCASSDGQGFSYGYTFGSGTRLTVV.

The chain links TRBV12-3 or TRBV12-4 to TRBJ2-3; 8 positions match TRBD2. The CDR3 runs to 17 residues. Trimming removed 6 bases from V and 0 bases from J; junction bases left unmatched: 11. The CDR3, as DNA: TGTGCCAGCAGACTGGGGTTGGCGGGGGGAAGCACAGATACGCAGTATTTT. As protein: CASRLGLAGGSTDTQYF.

The chain uses TRBV20-1 and TRBJ1-2, with 9 bases lining up with TRBD1. CDR1 and CDR2 (germline): DFQATT, SNEGSKA (reference sequence). This CDR3 has 14 amino acids. J gave up 5 bases and V 1 base, and 5 bases lay outside the gene matches. The chain's CDR3 is CSARAPGQGYGYTF. The CDR3 nucleotides read TGCAGTGCTAGAGCGCCGGGACAGGGTTATGGCTACACCTTC.

In this sample, this clone turned up a few times. The chain combines TRBV6-1 with TRBJ1-2; D is ambiguous. Germline CDR1 is MNHNS and CDR2 is SASEGT. Trimming removed 1 base at V and 8 bases at J, with 14 bases between. CDR3 length: 14 residues. Here the CDR3 reads CASSEDPAFTGYTF. CDR3 coding DNA: TGTGCCAGCAGTGAAGATCCCGCATTTACGGGCTACACCTTC.

The chain links TRBV5-1 to TRBJ2-3; D unresolved. The CDR3 contains 15 residues. CDR1 is SGHRS and CDR2 is YFSETQ in the germline V gene. V lost 0 bases and J lost 3, with 11 bases in between. The CDR3 nucleotides are TGCGCCAGCAGCTTGGGTCTAGGCGAGACAGATACGCAGTATTTT. Translated: CASSLGLGETDTQYF. Using reference TRBV5-1 and TRBJ2-3 for the parts outside the CDR3, the full variable domain is KAGVTQTPRYLIKTRGQQVTLSCSPISGHRSVSWYQQTPGQGLQFLFEYFSETQRNKGNFPGRFSGRQFSNSRSEMNVSTLELGDSALYLCASSLGLGETDTQYFGPGTRLTVL.

The J gene is TRBJ1-1, the V gene TRBV6-5; D ambiguous. V shed 2 bases and J shed 0 bases, with 4 bases lying between them. Per the germline V gene, CDR1 is MNHEY and CDR2 is SVGAGI. The CDR3 has 13 residues. CDR3 sequence: CASSYRVNTEAFF. CDR3 nucleotides: TGTGCCAGCAGTTACAGGGTGAACACTGAAGCTTTCTTT.

In the case of this clone: As the CDR3 is not closed by the conserved phenylalanine or tryptophan, this likely results from a read error. V is TRBV19 and J is TRBJ2-7, with D perhaps being TRBD1 or TRBD2 (5 bases each). Germline CDR1 and CDR2: LNHDA and SQIVND (reference sequence). The CDR3 sequence is 13 residues long. Trimming pared 6 bases from V and 6 bases from J, leaving 15 bases between. CDR3 nucleotides: TGTGCCAGTAGCCCGGGACGCCACGGCGAGCAGTACTTA. Translation: CASSPGRHGEQYL.

DNA of the CDR3: TGTGCCAGCAGTTCCCAGGGAGACGAAGAGACCCAGTACTTC. Translation gives CASSSQGDEETQYF. The rearrangement uses TRBV27 and TRBJ2-5; either TRBD1 or TRBD2 may supply D (5 bases each). Germline assignment: CDR1 MNHEY and CDR2 SMNVEV (reference sequence). The germline V and J ends were trimmed by 4 bases and 3 bases, with 12 bases remaining between them. This CDR3 has 14 amino acids.